The next 9 T cell receptor beta chains were all read from a single sample in a study of blood T cell repertoires in COVID-19. The data were produced by immunoSEQ multiplex PCR, yet TCRdb's version contains in-frame clones alone and is incomplete. The data hold a few hundred thousand clones, with just under 90% observed a single time. The source material was peripheral blood. All receptors come from a man in his 60s who had recovered from COVID-19.

The chain has TRBV28 and TRBJ1-1; 11 bases match TRBD1. Looked up from germline, CDR1 is MDHEN and CDR2 is SYDVKM. The length of the CDR3 is 15 residues. With 6 bases clipped from V and 5 bases from J, the junction kept 8 bases outside the gene matches. The CDR3 is CASRLPGQGDTEAFF. DNA for the CDR3: TGTGCCAGCAGGTTACCGGGACAGGGGGATACTGAAGCTTTCTTT.

The V and J genes are TRBV7-2 and TRBJ2-3; weak D call: TRBD2 (6 bases). Looked up from germline, CDR1 is SGHTA and CDR2 is FQGNSA. Trimming took off 4 bases at V and 6 bases at J, with 23 bases between the two ends. The CDR3 has 17 residues. The CDR3 spells CASSSTRTSYGGDTQYF. In DNA form, the CDR3 reads TGTGCCAGCAGCTCCACCCGGACATCTTATGGGGGGGATACGCAGTATTTT. The variable domain in full, completed from reference TRBV7-2 and TRBJ2-3, reads GAGVSQSPSNKVTEKGKDVELRCDPISGHTALYWYRQSLGQGLEFLIYFQGNSAPDKSGLPSDRFSAERTGGSVSTLTIQRTQQEDSAVYLCASSSTRTSYGGDTQYFGPGTRLTVL.

In DNA form, the CDR3 reads TGTGCCAGCAGTTCCGCGGGGGCGGATACGCAGTATTTT. Encoded protein: CASSSAGADTQYF. The chain employs TRBV27 and TRBJ2-3; maybe TRBD2 (7 bases). In germline, CDR1 is MNHEY, CDR2 SMNVEV (reference sequence). The CDR3 extends over 13 amino acids. V was shortened by 4 bases and J by 6 bases, with 11 bases between the two germline ends.

The chain has TRBV30 and TRBJ1-2; 9 nucleotides align to TRBD1. This CDR3 spans 14 amino acids. The germline V gene encodes CDR1 GTSNPN and CDR2 SVGIG (reference sequence). V lost 0 bases and J lost 7; bases outside the gene matches: 6. The CDR3 loop reads CAWSVLTGGSGYTF. The CDR3 DNA sequence: TGTGCCTGGAGTGTCCTGACAGGGGGAAGTGGCTACACCTTC.

This clone was seen a single time. V is TRBV10-2 and J is TRBJ2-2; D is undetermined. Between the trimmed V and J ends, which lost 4 bases and 7 bases, there was a span of 7 bases. The CDR3 runs 12 residues. CDR1 WSHSY and CDR2 SAAADI come from the germline V gene. The CDR3 spells CASSGAGGELFF. CDR3 coding DNA: TGCGCCAGCAGTGGGGCAGGCGGGGAGCTGTTTTTT.

The chain joins TRBV9 to TRBJ2-1, with TRBD1 matching over 9 bases. The CDR3 contains 15 residues. The trim removed 3 bases at V and 4 bases at J, leaving 5 bases unmatched. In germline, CDR1 is SGDLS, CDR2 YYNGEE. The CDR3 is CASSGRDRAYNEQFF. CDR3 nucleotide sequence: TGTGCCAGCAGCGGCCGGGACAGGGCATACAATGAGCAGTTCTTC.

The chain is built from TRBV9 and TRBJ2-1; D perhaps matches TRBD2 (7 bases). V lost 0 bases and J 4 bases, leaving 17 bases between the germline ends. Germline lookup yields CDR1 SGDLS and CDR2 YYNGEE. The CDR3 runs 17 residues. CDR3 sequence (DNA): TGTGCCAGCAGCGTAGGATTGCGCGGGGGCTCTTACAATGAGCAGTTCTTC. This encodes CASSVGLRGGSYNEQFF.

The rearrangement links TRBV7-9 to TRBJ2-7; 10 nucleotides align to TRBD1. The J segment lost 5 bases and the V segment lost 4 bases, leaving 8 bases of the junction unmatched. Germline V gene lookup returns CDR1 SEHNR and CDR2 FQNEAQ (reference sequence). The CDR3 sequence is 15 residues long. The CDR3 DNA reads as TGTGCCAGCAGCTCCCCGGGACAGGGGAGGCACGAGCAGTACTTC. Its protein is CASSSPGQGRHEQYF.

This chain links TRBV10-1 with TRBJ2-3; TRBD2 aligns across 10 bases. Trimming at V came to 5 bases and at J to 1 base, leaving 3 bases not matched to a gene. This CDR3 region has 15 residues. The germline gives CDR1 WNHNN, CDR2 SYGVQD (reference sequence). This chain's CDR3 is CASSTGLAGTDTQYF. The CDR3 nucleotides are TGCGCCAGCAGTACCGGACTAGCGGGCACAGATACGCAGTATTTT.